Listed below are T cell receptor beta chains from one sample, sequenced in a study of T cells in Graves' hyperthyroidism and ophthalmopathy. TCRdb redid the calling of the multiplex PCR reads with MiXCR, one entry per CDR3 protein. The top ten hold 28% of the sample, which has over 350,000 distinct CDR3 sequences, around 15% seen once. The sample consisted of blood. These receptors were collected from a man aged 50 to 59 with Graves' ophthalmopathy. CDR3s include the opening cysteine and the closing phenylalanine or tryptophan. The D gene is left open where the match is weak. The size field is filled for only some rows; it gives once, few, many or a size class.

V gene: TRBV29-1; clone size: many; D gene: .; J gene: TRBJ2-1; CDR3 protein: CSVRIGLYNEQFF; CDR3 DNA: TGCAGCGTCCGGATTGGCCTATACAATGAGCAGTTCTTC
V gene: TRBV4-1; clone size: many; D gene: .; J gene: TRBJ2-7; CDR3 protein: CASSQTAGGLSYEQYF; CDR3 DNA: TGCGCCAGCAGCCAAACGGCAGGGGGGCTCTCCTACGAGCAGTACTTC
V gene: TRBV6-2/TRBV6-3; clone size: few; D gene: .; J gene: TRBJ2-2; CDR3 protein: CASSYSSANTGELFF; CDR3 DNA: TGTGCCAGCAGTTACTCTAGCGCGAACACCGGGGAGCTGTTTTTT
V gene: TRBV7-8; clone size: many; D gene: .; J gene: TRBJ1-2; CDR3 protein: CASSLVLGEYGYTF; CDR3 DNA: TGTGCCAGCAGCTTAGTCTTGGGGGAATATGGCTACACCTTC
V gene: TRBV20-1; clone size: .; D gene: .; J gene: TRBJ2-7; CDR3 protein: CSAPTDSYEQYF; CDR3 DNA: TGCAGTGCGCCTACAGATTCCTACGAGCAGTACTTC
V gene: TRBV2; clone size: many; D gene: TRBD1; J gene: TRBJ1-5; CDR3 protein: CASSEDRYQPQHF; CDR3 DNA: TGTGCCAGCAGCGAGGACAGGTATCAGCCCCAGCATTTT
V gene: TRBV24-1; clone size: few; D gene: .; J gene: TRBJ2-7; CDR3 protein: CATSDPNLGARGEQYF; CDR3 DNA: TGTGCCACCAGTGATCCTAATTTGGGCGCGAGAGGCGAGCAGTACTTC
V gene: TRBV20-1; clone size: many; D gene: TRBD1; J gene: TRBJ1-2; CDR3 protein: CSARDRGRDYGYTF; CDR3 DNA: TGCAGTGCTCGAGACAGGGGGCGGGACTATGGCTACACCTTC
V gene: TRBV20-1; clone size: many; D gene: .; J gene: TRBJ2-5; CDR3 protein: CSAGGRRSHQETQYF; CDR3 DNA: TGCAGTGCTGGAGGACGGCGGAGCCACCAAGAGACCCAGTACTTC
V gene: TRBV20-1; clone size: few; D gene: .; J gene: TRBJ1-1; CDR3 protein: CSARGPRGGPNTEAFF; CDR3 DNA: TGCAGTGCTAGAGGGCCGCGAGGGGGGCCGAACACTGAAGCTTTCTTT
V gene: TRBV5-1; clone size: many; D gene: .; J gene: TRBJ2-3; CDR3 protein: CASTASGPGTDTQYF; CDR3 DNA: TGCGCCAGCACTGCTTCAGGACCCGGCACAGATACGCAGTATTTT
V gene: TRBV6-1; clone size: few; D gene: .; J gene: TRBJ1-1; CDR3 protein: CASSLTRDNEAFF; CDR3 DNA: TGTGCCAGCAGCCTAACCCGGGACAATGAAGCTTTCTTT